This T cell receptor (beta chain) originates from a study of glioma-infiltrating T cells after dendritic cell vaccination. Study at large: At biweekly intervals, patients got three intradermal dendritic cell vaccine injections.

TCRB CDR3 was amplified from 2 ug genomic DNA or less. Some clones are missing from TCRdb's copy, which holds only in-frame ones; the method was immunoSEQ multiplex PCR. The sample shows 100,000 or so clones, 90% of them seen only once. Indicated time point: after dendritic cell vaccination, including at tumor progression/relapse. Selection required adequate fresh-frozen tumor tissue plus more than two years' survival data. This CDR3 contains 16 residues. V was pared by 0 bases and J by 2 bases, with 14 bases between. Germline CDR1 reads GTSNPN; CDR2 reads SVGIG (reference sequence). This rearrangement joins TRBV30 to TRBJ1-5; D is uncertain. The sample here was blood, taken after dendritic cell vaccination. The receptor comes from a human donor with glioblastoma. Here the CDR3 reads CAWSVPGGEGNQPQHF. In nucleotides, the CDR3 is TGTGCCTGGAGTGTACCGGGTGGGGAGGGCAATCAGCCCCAGCATTTT.